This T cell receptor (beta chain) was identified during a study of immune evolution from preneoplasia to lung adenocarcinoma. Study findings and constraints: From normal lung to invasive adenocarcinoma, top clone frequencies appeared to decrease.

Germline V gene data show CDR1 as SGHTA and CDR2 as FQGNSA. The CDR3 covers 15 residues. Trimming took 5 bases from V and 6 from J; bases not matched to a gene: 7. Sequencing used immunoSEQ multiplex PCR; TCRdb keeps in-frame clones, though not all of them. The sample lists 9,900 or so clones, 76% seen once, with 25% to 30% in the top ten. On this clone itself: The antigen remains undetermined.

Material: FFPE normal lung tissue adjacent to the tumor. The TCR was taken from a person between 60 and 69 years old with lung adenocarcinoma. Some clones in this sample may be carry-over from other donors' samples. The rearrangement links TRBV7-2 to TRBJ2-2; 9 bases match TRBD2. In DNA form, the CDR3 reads TGTGCCAGCAGCCCTCTCGGCGGGAGGGCCGGGGAGCTGTTTTTT. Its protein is CASSPLGGRAGELFF.